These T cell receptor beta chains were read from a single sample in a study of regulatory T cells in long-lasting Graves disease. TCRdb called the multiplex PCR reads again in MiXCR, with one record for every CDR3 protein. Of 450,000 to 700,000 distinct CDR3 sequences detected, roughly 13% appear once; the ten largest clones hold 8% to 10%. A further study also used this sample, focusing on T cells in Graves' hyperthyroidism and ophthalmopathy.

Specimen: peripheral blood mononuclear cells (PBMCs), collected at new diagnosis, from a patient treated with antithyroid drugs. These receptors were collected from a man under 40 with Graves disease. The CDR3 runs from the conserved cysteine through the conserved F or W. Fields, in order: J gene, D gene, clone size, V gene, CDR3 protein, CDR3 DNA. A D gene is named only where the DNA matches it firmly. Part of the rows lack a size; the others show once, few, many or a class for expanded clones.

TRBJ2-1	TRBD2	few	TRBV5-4	CASRQAGGPSNEQFF	TGTGCCAGCAGACAAGCGGGAGGGCCTTCAAATGAGCAGTTCTTC
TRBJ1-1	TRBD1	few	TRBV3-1	CASSPSRDSGLSFF	TGTGCCAGCAGCCCGAGCCGGGACAGCGGTCTGTCGTTCTTT
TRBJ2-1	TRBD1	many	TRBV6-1	CASGAGTGVANEQFF	TGTGCCAGCGGTGCTGGGACAGGGGTGGCCAATGAGCAGTTCTTC
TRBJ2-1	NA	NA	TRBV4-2	CASSQEGPSIEQFF	TGTGCCAGCAGCCAAGAGGGGCCTAGCATTGAGCAGTTCTTC
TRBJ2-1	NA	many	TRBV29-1	CSYKPGVYNEQFF	TGCAGCTACAAACCGGGAGTCTACAATGAGCAGTTCTTC
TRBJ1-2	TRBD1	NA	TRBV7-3	CASSTRTGGDYTF	TGTGCCAGCAGCACCCGGACAGGGGGCGACTACACCTTC
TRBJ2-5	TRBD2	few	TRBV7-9	CASAPLRGLAVPGTQYF	TGTGCCAGCGCACCTTTGAGGGGACTAGCGGTACCGGGGACCCAGTACTTC
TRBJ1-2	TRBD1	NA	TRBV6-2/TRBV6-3	CASSYSGTGGYTF	TGTGCCAGCAGTTACTCGGGGACAGGGGGCTACACCTTC
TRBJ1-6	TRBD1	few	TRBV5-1	CASSLRQTGANSPLHF	TGCGCCAGCAGCTTGCGTCAGACAGGGGCCAATTCACCCCTCCACTTT
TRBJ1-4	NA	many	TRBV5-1	CASSLEQPNEKLFF	TGCGCCAGCAGCTTGGAACAGCCTAATGAAAAACTGTTTTTT
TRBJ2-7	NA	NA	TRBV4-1	CASSQNTHRAVYEQYF	TGCGCCAGCAGCCAGAATACACACAGAGCCGTTTACGAGCAGTACTTC
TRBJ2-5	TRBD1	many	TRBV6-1	CASSGTGGGGETQYF	TGTGCCAGCAGTGGTACAGGGGGAGGTGGAGAGACCCAGTACTTC
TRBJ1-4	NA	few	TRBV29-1	CSVESGANEKLFF	TGCAGCGTTGAGTCAGGGGCTAATGAAAAACTGTTTTTT
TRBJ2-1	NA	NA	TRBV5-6	CASSPAGYYNEQFF	TGTGCCAGCAGCCCCGCGGGGTACTACAATGAGCAGTTCTTC
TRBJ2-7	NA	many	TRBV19	CASSSDSYYEQYF	TGTGCCAGTAGTTCGGACTCCTACTACGAGCAGTACTTC
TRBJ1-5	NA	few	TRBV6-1	CASRVLDNQPQHF	TGTGCCAGCAGGGTACTGGACAATCAGCCCCAGCATTTT
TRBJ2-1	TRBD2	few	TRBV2	CASRTAGGPGNEQFF	TGTGCCAGCCGGACAGCGGGAGGGCCCGGTAATGAGCAGTTCTTC
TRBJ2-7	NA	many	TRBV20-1	CSASPGTYEQYF	TGCAGTGCTAGTCCGGGAACCTACGAGCAGTACTTC
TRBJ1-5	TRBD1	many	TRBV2	CASSERQGWSNQPQHF	TGTGCCAGCAGTGAAAGACAGGGGTGGAGCAATCAGCCCCAGCATTTT
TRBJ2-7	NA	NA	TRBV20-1	CSARRQAHYEQYF	TGCAGTGCTAGGCGACAGGCCCACTACGAGCAGTACTTC
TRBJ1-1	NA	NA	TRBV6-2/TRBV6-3	CASSESSGDEAFF	TGCGCCAGCAGTGAGTCCTCAGGGGATGAAGCTTTCTTT
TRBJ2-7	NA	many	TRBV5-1	CASSLPGALDEQYF	TGCGCCAGCAGCCTCCCGGGGGCGTTGGACGAGCAGTACTTC
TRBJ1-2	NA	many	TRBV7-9	CASSLGGNYGYTF	TGTGCCAGCAGCTTAGGAGGAAACTATGGCTACACCTTC
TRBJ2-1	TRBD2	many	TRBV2	CASSERAGPNNEQFF	TGTGCCAGCAGTGAACGAGCGGGGCCGAACAATGAGCAGTTCTTC
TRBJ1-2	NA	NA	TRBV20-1	CSAPPPFSSNYGYTF	TGCAGTGCCCCCCCCCCATTCTCCTCTAACTATGGCTACACCTTC
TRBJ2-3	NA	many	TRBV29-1	CSVTDSTDTQYF	TGCAGCGTTACAGACAGCACAGATACGCAGTATTTT
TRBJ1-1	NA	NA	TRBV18	CASSPRRPLDMNTEAFF	TGTGCCAGCTCACCACGCAGGCCTCTCGACATGAACACTGAAGCTTTCTTT
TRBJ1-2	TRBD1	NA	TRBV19	CASSIRTGGGYTF	TGTGCCAGTAGTATCCGGACAGGTGGGGGCTACACCTTC
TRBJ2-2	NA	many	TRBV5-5	CASSLEDRGLYTGELFF	TGTGCCAGCAGCTTAGAAGACAGGGGACTATACACCGGGGAGCTGTTTTTT
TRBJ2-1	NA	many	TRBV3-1	CASSQGGREFNEQFF	TGTGCCAGCAGCCAAGGGGGCCGGGAGTTCAATGAGCAGTTCTTC
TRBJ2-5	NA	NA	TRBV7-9	CASSLGTGYGQETQYF	TGTGCCAGCAGCTTAGGCACGGGATACGGACAAGAGACCCAGTACTTC
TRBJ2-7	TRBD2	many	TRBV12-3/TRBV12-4	CATGLAGGPYEQYF	TGTGCCACGGGTCTAGCGGGAGGTCCCTACGAGCAGTACTTC
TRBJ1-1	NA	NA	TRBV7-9	CASSLNSGTEAFF	TGTGCCAGCAGCTTAAATAGCGGCACTGAAGCTTTCTTT
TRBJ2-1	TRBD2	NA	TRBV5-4	CASSTLLAVSYNEQFF	TGTGCCAGCAGCACGCTACTAGCGGTCTCCTACAATGAGCAGTTCTTC
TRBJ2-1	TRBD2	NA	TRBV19	CASSIAIAGYNEQFF	TGTGCCAGTAGTATTGCGATAGCGGGATACAATGAGCAGTTCTTC
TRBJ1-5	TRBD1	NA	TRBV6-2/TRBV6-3	CASSSGTGAYQPQHF	TGTGCCAGCAGTTCCGGGACAGGGGCTTATCAGCCCCAGCATTTT
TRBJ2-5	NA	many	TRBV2	CASRARTGGETQYF	TGTGCCAGCAGGGCCCGGACAGGAGGGGAGACCCAGTACTTC
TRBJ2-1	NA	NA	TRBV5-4	CASAPGNGINEQFF	TGTGCCAGCGCCCCGGGGAACGGAATCAATGAGCAGTTCTTC
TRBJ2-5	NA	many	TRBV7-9	CASRRTGSRGGYQETQYF	TGTGCCAGCAGGCGGACCGGGTCGAGGGGGGGGTACCAAGAGACCCAGTACTTC
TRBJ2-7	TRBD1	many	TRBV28	CATHQGEPYEQYF	TGTGCCACCCACCAGGGGGAGCCCTACGAGCAGTACTTC